The next 14 T cell receptor beta chains were all read from a single sample in a study of blood T cell repertoires in COVID-19. Sequenced by immunoSEQ multiplex PCR; TCRdb stores in-frame clones only, minus some. This table holds just over 80,000 clones, over 60% found once. Sequenced sample: peripheral blood. The receptors shown here come from a woman older than 75 with active or convalescent COVID-19.

V usage is TRBV7-2 and J usage is TRBJ1-6; 9 positions match TRBD1. V lost 3 bases and J lost 9; bases outside the gene matches: 9. In germline, CDR1 is SGHTA, CDR2 FQGNSA. CDR3 length: 16 residues. CDR3 bases: TGTGCCAGCAGCTTTAGCGGACAGGGGATTCGTTCACCCCTCCACTTT. This encodes CASSFSGQGIRSPLHF.

The genes are TRBV18 and TRBJ1-5; 8 positions agree with TRBD1. This CDR3 contains 15 residues. From germline, CDR1 is KGHSH and CDR2 LQKENI. V trimming: 4 bases; J trimming: 6 bases; junction bases outside the gene matches: 8. CDR3: CASSRGQVLSQPQHF. CDR3 nucleotide sequence: TGTGCCAGCTCACGGGGACAGGTATTGAGTCAGCCCCAGCATTTT.

This rearrangement joins TRBV10-3 to TRBJ1-1; D possibly corresponds to TRBD1 (6 bases). Deletions cut 10 bases from V and 3 bases from J, with 21 bases between. The CDR3 contains 15 residues. Germline CDR1 is ENHRY and CDR2 is SYGVKD. The CDR3 sequence is CATQDERDKYTEAFF. Here the CDR3 DNA reads TGTGCCACCCAGGATGAGCGGGACAAATACACTGAAGCTTTCTTT.

This clone has a single count. The chain joins TRBV29-1 to TRBJ1-4; D remains ambiguous. CDR1 is SQVTM and CDR2 is ANQGSEA in the germline V gene. V shed 4 bases and J shed 2 bases, with 8 bases lying between them. This CDR3 spans 13 amino acids. The CDR3 protein is CSVVSGTNEKLFF. In DNA form, the CDR3 reads TGCAGCGTTGTGAGCGGCACTAATGAAAAACTGTTTTTT. Full variable domain (remainder filled in from reference TRBV29-1 and TRBJ1-4): SAVISQKPSRDICQRGTSLTIQCQVDSQVTMMFWYRQQPGQSLTLIATANQGSEATYESGFVIDKFPISRPNLTFSTLTVSNMSPEDSSIYLCSVVSGTNEKLFFGSGTQLSVL.

The chain couples TRBV28 to TRBJ1-6; D not certain. Germline lookup yields CDR1 MDHEN and CDR2 SYDVKM. Trimming removed 6 bases at V and 9 bases at J, with 12 bases between. The CDR3 totals 13 residues. The CDR3 sequence: CASRRVTFSPLHF. The CDR3 DNA follows: TGTGCCAGCAGGAGGGTTACCTTTTCACCCCTCCACTTT.

The chain combines TRBV6-5 with TRBJ2-7, with D tentatively TRBD2 (5 bases). The CDR3 totals 14 residues. Germline values: CDR1 MNHEY, CDR2 SVGAGI. V was shortened by 7 bases and J by 7 bases, with 20 bases between the two germline ends. CDR3: CASKVDESTGEQYF. The CDR3 bases are TGTGCCAGCAAAGTGGACGAGTCTACGGGAGAGCAGTACTTC.

This chain uses TRBV9 with TRBJ2-4; D unclear. The CDR3 sequence is 13 residues long. Trimming pared 0 bases from V and 6 bases from J, leaving 7 bases between. Germline V gene lookup returns CDR1 SGDLS and CDR2 YYNGEE. In DNA form, the CDR3 reads TGTGCCAGCAGCGTAGGAGGTAGAAACATTCAGTACTTC. It codes for CASSVGGRNIQYF.

In DNA form, the CDR3 reads TGTGCCAGCACGGGGGGGGCCCGAAGTAATGAAAAACTGTTTTTT. Protein product: CASTGGARSNEKLFF. The chain joins TRBV5-6 to TRBJ1-4, with a possible D match to TRBD1 (6 bases). Germline assignment: CDR1 SGHDT and CDR2 YYEEEE. The ends were cut back, 6 bases at V and 4 bases at J, with 16 bases in the middle. The CDR3 runs 15 residues.

The chain carries TRBV7-8 and TRBJ1-2; D is possibly TRBD1 (5 bases). V lost 5 bases and J lost 4, with 17 bases in between. The germline CDR1 and CDR2 sequences are SGHVS and FQNEAQ. This CDR3 comprises 15 residues. Here the CDR3 DNA reads TGTGCCAGCAGCGTGACGGGGGATACCTTCTATGGCTACACCTTC. It translates to CASSVTGDTFYGYTF.

The chain has TRBV7-6 and TRBJ1-3; TRBD1 might be the D (6 bases). CDR1 and CDR2 from the germline V gene are SGHVS and FNYEAQ. Trimming shortened V by 5 bases and J by 4 bases, and 15 bases separated the two germline ends. This CDR3 contains 15 residues. The CDR3 DNA reads as TGTGCCAGCAGCCCGGAGACAGGCCAAGGAAACACCATATATTTT. The encoded protein is CASSPETGQGNTIYF.

V usage is TRBV6-2 or TRBV6-3 and J usage is TRBJ2-3; 8 bases fit TRBD2. CDR1 and CDR2 (germline): MNHEY, SVGEGT. The junction had 14 bases not matched to a gene; V was cut back by 6 bases and J by 3 bases. The CDR3 runs 17 residues. The CDR3 spells CASSAPPGGVKTDTQYF. The CDR3 nucleotides are TGTGCCAGCAGCGCTCCCCCCGGGGGGGTTAAGACAGATACGCAGTATTTT.

This clone showed up just a few times. The rearrangement uses TRBV12-3 or TRBV12-4 and TRBJ1-2, with 7 positions matching TRBD1. Trimming removed 4 bases from V and 8 bases from J; junction bases left unmatched: 7. This CDR3 has 13 residues. The CDR3 protein is CASSSTGVGGYTF. CDR3 in DNA: TGTGCCAGCAGTTCAACAGGGGTGGGGGGCTACACCTTC.

This sequence joins TRBV9 and TRBJ1-6, with D hard to call. Germline V gene lookup returns CDR1 SGDLS and CDR2 YYNGEE. The CDR3 contains 14 residues. The V and J ends lost 0 bases and 9 bases respectively, with 10 bases between them. CDR3 nucleotides: TGTGCCAGCAGCGTAGGAGTGTCGGGTTCACCCCTCCACTTT. It encodes CASSVGVSGSPLHF.

The J gene is TRBJ2-3, the V gene TRBV6-1; TRBD2 is a possible D gene (5 bases). The V end was cut by 3 bases, the J end by 1 base, with 14 bases between. Germline lookup yields CDR1 MNHNS and CDR2 SASEGT. The length of the CDR3 is 16 residues. For the CDR3, the DNA is TGTGCCAGCAGTGATCTCATCGGGGTAGGCACAGATACGCAGTATTTT. This translates into CASSDLIGVGTDTQYF.